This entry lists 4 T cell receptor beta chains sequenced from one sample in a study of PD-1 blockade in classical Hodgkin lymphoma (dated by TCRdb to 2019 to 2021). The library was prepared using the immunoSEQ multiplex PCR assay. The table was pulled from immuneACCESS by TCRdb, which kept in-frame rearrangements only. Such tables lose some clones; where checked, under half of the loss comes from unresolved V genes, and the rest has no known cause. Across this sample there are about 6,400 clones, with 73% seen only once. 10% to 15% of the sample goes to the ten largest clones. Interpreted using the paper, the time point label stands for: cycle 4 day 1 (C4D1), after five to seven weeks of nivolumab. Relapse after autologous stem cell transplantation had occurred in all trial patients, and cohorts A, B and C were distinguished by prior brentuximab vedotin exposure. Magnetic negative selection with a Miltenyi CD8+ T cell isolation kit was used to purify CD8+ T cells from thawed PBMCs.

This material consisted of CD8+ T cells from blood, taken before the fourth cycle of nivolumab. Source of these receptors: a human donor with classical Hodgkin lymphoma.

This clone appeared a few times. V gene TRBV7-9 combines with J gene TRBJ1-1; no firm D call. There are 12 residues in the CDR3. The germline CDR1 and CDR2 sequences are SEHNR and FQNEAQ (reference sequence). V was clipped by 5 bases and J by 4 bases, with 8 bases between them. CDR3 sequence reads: CASSQRGTEAFF. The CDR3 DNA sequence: TGTGCCAGCAGCCAACGGGGCACTGAAGCTTTCTTT.

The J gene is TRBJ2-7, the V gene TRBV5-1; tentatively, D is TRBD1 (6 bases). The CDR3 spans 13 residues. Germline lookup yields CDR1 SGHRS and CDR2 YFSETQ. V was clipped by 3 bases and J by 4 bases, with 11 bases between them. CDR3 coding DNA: TGCGCCAGCAGCTGGGTGACAGGATACGAGCAGTACTTC. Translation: CASSWVTGYEQYF. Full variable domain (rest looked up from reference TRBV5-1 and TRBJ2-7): KAGVTQTPRYLIKTRGQQVTLSCSPISGHRSVSWYQQTPGQGLQFLFEYFSETQRNKGNFPGRFSGRQFSNSRSEMNVSTLELGDSALYLCASSWVTGYEQYFGPGTRLTVT.

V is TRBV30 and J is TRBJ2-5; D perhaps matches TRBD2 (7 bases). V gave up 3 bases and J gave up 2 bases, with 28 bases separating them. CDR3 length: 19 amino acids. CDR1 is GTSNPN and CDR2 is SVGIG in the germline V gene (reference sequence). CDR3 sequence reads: CAWSGLDILGGGDQETQYF. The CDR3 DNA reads TGTGCCTGGAGCGGACTAGATATCTTGGGGGGCGGCGATCAAGAGACCCAGTACTTC.

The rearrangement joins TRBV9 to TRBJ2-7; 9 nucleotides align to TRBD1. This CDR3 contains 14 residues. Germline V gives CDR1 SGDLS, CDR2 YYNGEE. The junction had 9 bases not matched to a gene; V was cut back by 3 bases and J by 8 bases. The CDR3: CASSGGQGFFQQYF. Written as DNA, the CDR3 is TGTGCCAGCAGCGGCGGACAGGGGTTCTTTCAGCAGTACTTC.